The 18 T cell receptor beta chains reported below all come from one sample, sequenced in a study of blood T cell repertoires in COVID-19. Only in-frame clones appear in the TCRdb table, and some are missing; sequencing was by immunoSEQ multiplex PCR. The table lists some 360,000 clones, around 90% of them singletons. The sequenced sample consisted of peripheral blood. These TCRs come from an older woman with COVID-19, enrolled during active disease.

This chain connects TRBV19 to TRBJ2-6; D gene ambiguous. With 5 bases removed from V and 0 bases from J, the gap between germline ends came to 5 bases. The CDR3 is 14 residues long. The germline V gene encodes CDR1 LNHDA and CDR2 SQIVND (reference sequence). The DNA for the CDR3 is TGTGCCAGTAGTCTCAGCTCTGGGGCCAACGTCCTGACTTTC. Translated: CASSLSSGANVLTF.

This clone was picked up a small number of times. The rearrangement uses TRBV2 and TRBJ1-2, with D possibly matching TRBD1 (6 bases). Germline V gene lookup returns CDR1 SNHLY and CDR2 FYNNEI. CDR3 size: 14 residues. Deletions cut 6 bases from V and 1 base from J, with 12 bases between. This CDR3 is CASSEQGFNYGYTF. The CDR3 region has the DNA TGTGCCAGCAGCGAACAGGGTTTTAACTATGGCTACACCTTC.

Comments on this clone: The identical CDR3 is also encoded by other nucleotide sequences in the sample. The chain is built from TRBV5-1 and TRBJ1-1, with TRBD1 identical over 8 bases. Germline values: CDR1 SGHRS, CDR2 YFSETQ. The CDR3 has 14 residues. Germline trimming cut 4 bases from V and 1 base from J; bases unmatched to any gene: 3. CDR3 region: CASSGQGGNTEAFF. CDR3 DNA: TGCGCCAGCAGCGGACAGGGCGGGAACACTGAAGCTTTCTTT.

Concerning this clone: Other DNA variants within this sample encode the same CDR3. The chain joins TRBV7-9 to TRBJ2-2; D might be TRBD2 (6 bases). This CDR3 has 14 amino acids. Between the trimmed V and J ends, which lost 0 bases and 4 bases, there was a span of 6 bases. Germline lookup yields CDR1 SEHNR and CDR2 FQNEAQ (reference sequence). The CDR3 loop is CASSLAGGTGELFF. For the CDR3, the DNA is TGTGCCAGCAGCTTAGCGGGGGGCACCGGGGAGCTGTTTTTT.

The J gene is TRBJ2-1, the V gene TRBV19; 11 bases align to TRBD1. The V gene's germline CDR1 is LNHDA and CDR2 SQIVND (reference sequence). This CDR3 has 14 amino acids. The CDR3 coding sequence is TGTGCTACGACCCGGGACAGGGGGTACAATGAGCAGTTCTTC. Translating gives CATTRDRGYNEQFF.

The chain links TRBV9 to TRBJ1-2, with 11 nucleotides matching TRBD1. This CDR3 is 15 amino acids long. Germline CDR1 reads SGDLS; CDR2 reads YYNGEE. Losses at the gene ends were 3 bases for V and 6 bases for J; bases not matched to a gene: 7. CDR3 coding DNA: TGTGCCAGCAGCGCCCGGGACAGGGGGAATAATGGCTACACCTTC. Translating gives CASSARDRGNNGYTF. The whole variable domain, remainder taken from reference TRBV9 and TRBJ1-2, is DSGVTQTPKHLITATGQRVTLRCSPRSGDLSVYWYQQSLDQGLQFLIQYYNGEERAKGNILERFSAQQFPDLHSELNLSSLELGDSALYFCASSARDRGNNGYTFGSGTRLTVV.

This chain links TRBV6-5 with TRBJ2-5, with D hard to call. Germline V gene lookup returns CDR1 MNHEY and CDR2 SVGAGI. This CDR3 contains 14 residues. Trimming cost V 5 bases and J 0 bases, with 10 bases left between them. The CDR3 region is CASSRATDQETQYF. The CDR3 DNA sequence: TGTGCCAGCAGTCGCGCAACGGACCAAGAGACCCAGTACTTC.

CDR3 sequence reads: CASTGGGVNTEAFF. CDR3 nucleotide sequence: TGTGCTAGTACAGGGGGCGGCGTGAACACTGAAGCTTTCTTT. V is TRBV12-5 and J is TRBJ1-1, with 9 bases fitting TRBD1. The CDR3 has 14 amino acids. J gave up 0 bases and V 8 bases, and 4 bases lay outside the gene matches. The germline gives CDR1 LGHNT, CDR2 FRNRAP.

V gene TRBV28 combines with J gene TRBJ1-3, with TRBD1 identical over 8 bases. Germline assignment: CDR1 MDHEN and CDR2 SYDVKM. The CDR3 is 13 residues long. The V and J ends lost 7 bases and 4 bases, in that order; junction bases with no gene match: 3. The CDR3 loop is CASKQGAGNTIYF. The CDR3 bases are TGTGCCAGCAAGCAGGGGGCCGGAAACACCATATATTTT.

V and J are TRBV27 and TRBJ1-2; a possible D gene is TRBD1 (6 bases). Trimming pared 5 bases from V and 4 bases from J, leaving 14 bases between. In germline, CDR1 is MNHEY, CDR2 SMNVEV (reference sequence). The CDR3 totals 14 residues. CDR3 DNA sequence: TGTGCCAGCAGTAAGACAGGATTTATCTATGGCTACACCTTC. This encodes CASSKTGFIYGYTF.

The chain uses TRBV10-3 and TRBJ2-3; maybe TRBD2 (6 bases). Germline loops: CDR1 ENHRY, CDR2 SYGVKD. Trimming removed 3 bases from V and 2 bases from J, with 9 bases in between. The CDR3 is 14 residues long. The CDR3 DNA follows: TGTGCCATCAGTGACTCGCGGGACACAGATACGCAGTATTTT. Translated: CAISDSRDTDTQYF.

The rearrangement links TRBV5-1 to TRBJ1-2; the D is unclear. CDR1 and CDR2 from the germline V gene are SGHRS and YFSETQ. This CDR3 contains 12 residues. V dropped 0 bases and J dropped 8 bases, with 8 bases sitting between them. The CDR3 DNA follows: TGCGCCAGCAGCTTGGAGCGGATCGGCTACACCTTC. Encoded protein: CASSLERIGYTF.

The chain has TRBV7-9 and TRBJ1-1; D might be TRBD1 (6 bases). The CDR3 is 14 amino acids. The V gene's germline CDR1 is SEHNR and CDR2 FQNEAQ (reference sequence). V was clipped by 2 bases and J by 5 bases, with 12 bases between them. DNA for the CDR3: TGTGCCAGCAGCTTAACCCAAGGACAGACTGAAGCTTTCTTT. Translation gives CASSLTQGQTEAFF.

A single count supports this clone. CDR3 sequence (DNA): TGTGCCAGTACGGATGAGCCTAGAACCCTCCACTTT. Translated: CASTDEPRTLHF. The gene calls are TRBV19 and TRBJ1-6; D not certain. V was trimmed by 7 bases and J by 14 bases, leaving 15 bases between them. Looked up from germline, CDR1 is LNHDA and CDR2 is SQIVND (reference sequence). The length of the CDR3 is 12 residues. Looking up the rest from reference TRBV19 and TRBJ1-6 gives the full variable domain: DGGITQSPKYLFRKEGQNVTLSCEQNLNHDAMYWYRQDPGQGLRLIYYSQIVNDFQKGDIAEGYSVSREKKESFPLTVTSAQKNPTAFYLCASTDEPRTLHFGNGTRLTVT.

V and J are TRBV7-8 and TRBJ1-2; TRBD1 matches 7 bases. The CDR3 totals 16 residues. V gave up 5 bases and J gave up 1 base; unmatched junction bases: 10. Germline CDR1 is SGHVS and CDR2 is FQNEAQ. The CDR3 bases are TGTGCCAGCAGCCCTGACAGGGTTCCTTATAACTATGGCTACACCTTC. Its translation: CASSPDRVPYNYGYTF.

The chain combines TRBV19 with TRBJ1-3, with 12 bases fitting TRBD1. Germline-derived CDR1 and CDR2 are LNHDA and SQIVND (reference sequence). J gave up 0 bases and V 9 bases, and 6 bases lay outside the gene matches. This CDR3 has 16 amino acids. The CDR3 DNA follows: TGTGCCAGCCGAGGGACAGGGGGCTACTCTGGAAACACCATATATTTT. Its protein product is CASRGTGGYSGNTIYF.

The chain uses TRBV9 and TRBJ1-1; D remains unclear. The V gene's germline CDR1 is SGDLS and CDR2 YYNGEE. V was clipped by 7 bases and J by 4 bases, with 14 bases between them. This CDR3 has 13 amino acids. The CDR3: CASAPTASTEAFF. The CDR3 DNA reads TGTGCCAGCGCGCCCACAGCCAGCACTGAAGCTTTCTTT.

The chain carries TRBV12-5 and TRBJ2-3, with 8 bases that match TRBD1. Per germline, CDR1 LGHNT and CDR2 FRNRAP. The junction had 5 bases not matched to a gene; V was cut back by 0 bases and J by 0 bases. CDR3 length: 17 residues. The DNA of the CDR3 is TGTGCTAGTGGTTTGGTACAGGGGGATTTTAGCACAGATACGCAGTATTTT. It specifies CASGLVQGDFSTDTQYF.